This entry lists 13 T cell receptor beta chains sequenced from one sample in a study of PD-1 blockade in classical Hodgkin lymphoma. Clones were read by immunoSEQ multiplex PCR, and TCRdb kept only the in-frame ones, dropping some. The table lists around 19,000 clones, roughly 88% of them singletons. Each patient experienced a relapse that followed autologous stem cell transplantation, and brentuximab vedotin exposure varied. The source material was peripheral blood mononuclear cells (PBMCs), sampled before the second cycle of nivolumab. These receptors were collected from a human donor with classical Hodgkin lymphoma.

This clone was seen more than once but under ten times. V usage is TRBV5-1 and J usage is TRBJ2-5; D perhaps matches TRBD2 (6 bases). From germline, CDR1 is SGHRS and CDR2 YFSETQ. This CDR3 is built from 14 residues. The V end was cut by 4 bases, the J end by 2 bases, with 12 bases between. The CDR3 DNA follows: TGCGCCAGCAGCCCGGGCGGGGTGCAAGAGACCCAGTACTTC. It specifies CASSPGGVQETQYF. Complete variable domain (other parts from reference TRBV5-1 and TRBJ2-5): KAGVTQTPRYLIKTRGQQVTLSCSPISGHRSVSWYQQTPGQGLQFLFEYFSETQRNKGNFPGRFSGRQFSNSRSEMNVSTLELGDSALYLCASSPGGVQETQYFGPGTRLLVL.

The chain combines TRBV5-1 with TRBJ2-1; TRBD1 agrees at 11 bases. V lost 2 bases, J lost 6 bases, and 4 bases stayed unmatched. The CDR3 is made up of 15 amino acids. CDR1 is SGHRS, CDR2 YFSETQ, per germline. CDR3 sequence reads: CASSLSGTGGNEQFF. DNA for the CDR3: TGCGCCAGCAGCTTATCCGGGACAGGGGGCAATGAGCAGTTCTTC.

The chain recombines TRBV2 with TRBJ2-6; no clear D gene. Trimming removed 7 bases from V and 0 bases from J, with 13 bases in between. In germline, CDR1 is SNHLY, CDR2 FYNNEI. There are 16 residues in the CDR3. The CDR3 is CASTPGFLSGANVLTF. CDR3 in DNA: TGTGCCAGCACCCCGGGTTTTCTCTCTGGGGCCAACGTCCTGACTTTC.

CDR3 sequence reads: CASSWGGPGNTIYF. CDR3 sequence (DNA): TGCGCCAGCAGCTGGGGTGGACCGGGAAACACCATATATTTT. This rearrangement joins TRBV5-1 to TRBJ1-3; D is unclear. Trimming took off 3 bases at V and 4 bases at J, with 11 bases between the two ends. The CDR3 spans 14 residues. Per germline, CDR1 SGHRS and CDR2 YFSETQ. Using reference TRBV5-1 and TRBJ1-3 for the parts outside the CDR3, the full variable domain is KAGVTQTPRYLIKTRGQQVTLSCSPISGHRSVSWYQQTPGQGLQFLFEYFSETQRNKGNFPGRFSGRQFSNSRSEMNVSTLELGDSALYLCASSWGGPGNTIYFGEGSWLTVV.

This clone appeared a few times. The CDR3 DNA reads TGCGCCAGCAGCTTGGGTGGGGGCCCCAGCACTGAAGCTTTCTTT. Amino acids: CASSLGGGPSTEAFF. The chain combines TRBV5-1 with TRBJ1-1, with D possibly TRBD1 on 6 matching bases. CDR1 is SGHRS, CDR2 YFSETQ, per germline. This CDR3 is 15 amino acids long. V lost 0 bases to trimming and J lost 4 bases, with 13 bases between them.

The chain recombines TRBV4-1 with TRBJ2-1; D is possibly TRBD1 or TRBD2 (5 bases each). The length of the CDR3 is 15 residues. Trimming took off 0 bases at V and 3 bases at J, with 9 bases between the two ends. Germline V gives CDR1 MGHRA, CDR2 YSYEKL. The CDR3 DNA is TGCGCCAGCAGCCAAGATGGTGGGGGCTACAATGAGCAGTTCTTC. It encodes CASSQDGGGYNEQFF.

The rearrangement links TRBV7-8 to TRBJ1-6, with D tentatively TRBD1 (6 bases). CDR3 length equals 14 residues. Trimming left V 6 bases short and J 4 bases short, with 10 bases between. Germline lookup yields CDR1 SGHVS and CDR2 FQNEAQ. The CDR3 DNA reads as TGTGCCAGCAGACTCCAGGGGTATAATTCACCCCTCCACTTT. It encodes CASRLQGYNSPLHF.

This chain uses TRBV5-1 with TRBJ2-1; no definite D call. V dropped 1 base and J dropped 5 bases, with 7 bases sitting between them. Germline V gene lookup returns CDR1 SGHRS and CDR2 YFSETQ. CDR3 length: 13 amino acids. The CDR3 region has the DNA TGCGCCAGCAGCTTGAACCTAAACAATGAGCAGTTCTTC. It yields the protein CASSLNLNNEQFF. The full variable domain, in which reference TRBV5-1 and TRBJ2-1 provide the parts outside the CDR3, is KAGVTQTPRYLIKTRGQQVTLSCSPISGHRSVSWYQQTPGQGLQFLFEYFSETQRNKGNFPGRFSGRQFSNSRSEMNVSTLELGDSALYLCASSLNLNNEQFFGPGTRLTVL.

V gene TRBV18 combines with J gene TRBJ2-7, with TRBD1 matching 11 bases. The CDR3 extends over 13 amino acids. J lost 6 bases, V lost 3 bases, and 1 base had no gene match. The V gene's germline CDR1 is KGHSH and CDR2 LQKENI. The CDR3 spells CASSPGTGGEQYF. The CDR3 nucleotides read TGTGCCAGCTCACCCGGGACAGGGGGCGAGCAGTACTTC.

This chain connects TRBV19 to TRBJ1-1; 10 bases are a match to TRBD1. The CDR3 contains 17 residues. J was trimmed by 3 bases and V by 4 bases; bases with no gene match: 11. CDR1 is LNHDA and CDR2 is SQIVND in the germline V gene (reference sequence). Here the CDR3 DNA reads TGTGCCAGTAGTAGGTGGGGGGACAGGGGCCCTCACACTGAAGCTTTCTTT. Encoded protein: CASSRWGDRGPHTEAFF.

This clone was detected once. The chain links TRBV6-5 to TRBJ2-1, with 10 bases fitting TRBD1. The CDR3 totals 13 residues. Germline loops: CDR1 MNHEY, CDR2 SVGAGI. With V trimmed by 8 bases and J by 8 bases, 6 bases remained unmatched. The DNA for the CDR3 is TGTGCCAGCCGGGACAGGGGAATCGATGAGCAGTTCTTC. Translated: CASRDRGIDEQFF.

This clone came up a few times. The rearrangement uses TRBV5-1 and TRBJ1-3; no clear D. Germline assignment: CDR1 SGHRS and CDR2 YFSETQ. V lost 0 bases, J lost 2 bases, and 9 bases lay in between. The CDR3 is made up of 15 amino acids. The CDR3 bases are TGCGCCAGCAGCTTGGGAGTAGGGACTGGAAACACCATATATTTT. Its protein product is CASSLGVGTGNTIYF.

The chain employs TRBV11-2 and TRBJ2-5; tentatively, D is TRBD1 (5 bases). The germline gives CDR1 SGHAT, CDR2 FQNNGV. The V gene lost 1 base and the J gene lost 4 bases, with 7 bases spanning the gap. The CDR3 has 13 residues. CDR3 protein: CASSLGRGETQYF. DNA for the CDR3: TGTGCCAGCAGCTTAGGTAGGGGAGAGACCCAGTACTTC.